The rows below give T cell receptor beta chains drawn from one sample of a study of blood T cell repertoires in COVID-19. Sequenced by immunoSEQ multiplex PCR; TCRdb stores in-frame clones only, minus some. This sample has roughly 250,000 clones, with more than 75% found just once. Input material: peripheral blood. The receptors stem from a woman aged 50 to 60 with acute or convalescent COVID-19. Both conserved end residues are part of each CDR3. D genes are given only for firm matches. Clone sizes are given selectively: once, few, many, or a class where the clone is expanded.

v_gene	j_gene	d_gene	abundance	CDR3aa	CDR3nt
TRBV30	TRBJ2-5	-	-	CAWMSGGKETQYF	TGTGCCTGGATGAGCGGAGGGAAAGAGACCCAGTACTTC
TRBV11-1	TRBJ1-2	TRBD1	once	CASSSDRGDGYTF	TGTGCCAGCAGCTCGGACAGGGGGGATGGCTACACCTTC
TRBV2	TRBJ1-5	-	-	CASSGGSSNQPQHF	TGTGCCAGCAGTGGGGGCTCCAGCAATCAGCCCCAGCATTTT
TRBV5-1	TRBJ2-1	-	-	CASCLDGNSYNEQFF	TGCGCCAGCTGCCTGGACGGGAACTCCTACAATGAGCAGTTCTTC
TRBV7-6	TRBJ2-1	TRBD2	-	CASSVGTSGSKNEQFF	TGTGCCAGCAGCGTCGGGACTAGCGGGAGTAAAAATGAGCAGTTCTTC
TRBV30	TRBJ1-1	TRBD1	once	CAWISGTGYTEAFF	TGTGCCTGGATCAGCGGGACAGGGTACACTGAAGCTTTCTTT
TRBV5-1	TRBJ1-2	-	once	CASSPRGGQVHGYTF	TGCGCCAGCAGCCCGAGGGGGGGGCAGGTTCATGGCTACACCTTC
TRBV7-9	TRBJ1-2	-	-	CASSLVLGRGYTF	TGTGCCAGCAGCTTAGTTTTGGGGCGAGGCTACACCTTC
TRBV20-1	TRBJ2-5	TRBD2	-	CSASPSAGGPVIETQYF	TGCAGTGCTAGTCCCTCAGCGGGAGGGCCTGTGATCGAGACCCAGTACTTC
TRBV21-1	TRBJ2-1	-	-	CASSNAGTRAYNEQFF	TGTGCCAGCAGCAATGCCGGGACTAGGGCCTACAATGAGCAGTTCTTC
TRBV3-1/TRBV3-2	TRBJ1-2	-	-	CASSQTPGTTGMWNTF	TGTGCCAGCAGCCAAACTCCCGGGACAACCGGTATGTGGAACACCTTC
TRBV5-1	TRBJ1-4	-	-	CASSTGSVAGATNEKLFF	TGCGCCAGCAGCACCGGTTCGGTCGCGGGGGCAACTAATGAAAAACTGTTTTTT
TRBV19	TRBJ1-1	-	-	CASRRGAGGTEAFF	TGTGCCAGTCGGCGCGGGGCGGGCGGCACTGAAGCTTTCTTT
TRBV5-4	TRBJ2-7	TRBD2	once	CASRSASGAYEQYF	TGTGCCAGCAGGAGCGCTAGCGGGGCCTACGAGCAGTACTTC
TRBV7-2	TRBJ2-1	-	-	CASSLASAGLNEQFF	TGTGCCAGCAGCTTAGCGTCGGCGGGGCTGAATGAGCAGTTCTTC
TRBV6-4	TRBJ1-4	-	-	CASSDSGGDGKLFF	TGTGCCAGCAGTGACTCGGGCGGGGATGGAAAACTGTTTTTT